The rows below give T cell receptor beta chains drawn from one sample of a study of T cell changes during pregnancy in multiple sclerosis. Assay used: immunoSEQ multiplex PCR; TCRdb lists only in-frame clones, some missing. Among around 69,000 clones listed, 90% to 95% were seen once. Sample: peripheral blood, taken in the second trimester of pregnancy. The receptors were gathered from a female donor in good health, enrolled as a control in a pregnancy study. Both conserved end residues are part of each CDR3. D genes are given only for firm matches. Rows may omit the clone size; those that give it use once, few, many or a size class.

>TRBJ2-5|NA|TRBV10-3|NA
TGTGCCATCGGGGCAGGGACCCAGTACTTC
CAIGAGTQYF
>TRBJ1-2|NA|TRBV27|NA
TGTGCCAGCAGTTCCCTGGGACTGAATGGCTACACCTTC
CASSSLGLNGYTF
>TRBJ2-7|NA|TRBV5-5|NA
TGTGCCAGCAGCTTTTCCACAGGGTTAGGGGAGCAGTACTTC
CASSFSTGLGEQYF
>TRBJ1-1|NA|TRBV4-3|NA
TGCGCCAGCAGCCAAACCATGAACAGGGTAAGCGGTGAAGCTTTCTTT
CASSQTMNRVSGEAFF
>TRBJ1-2|NA|TRBV27|TRBD1
TGTGCCACCCGGACAGGGAATGGCTACACCTTC
CATRTGNGYTF
>TRBJ2-5|NA|TRBV7-2|TRBD2
TGTGCCAGCAGCTTTTACGGGAGGGGAGAGACCCAGTACTTC
CASSFYGRGETQYF
>TRBJ2-2|NA|TRBV6-5|NA
TGTGCCAGCAGTTACTCGGACAGTTCTGGGGAGCTGTTTTTT
CASSYSDSSGELFF
>TRBJ1-3|NA|TRBV7-9|TRBD1
TGTGCCAGCAGCTCCGATCAGGGGGGCTCTGGAAACACCATATATTTT
CASSSDQGGSGNTIYF
>TRBJ2-7|once|TRBV27|NA
TGTGCCAGCCATTCGGGAGTCAACGAGCAGTACTTC
CASHSGVNEQYF
>TRBJ2-1|NA|TRBV7-3|TRBD1
TGTGCCAGCAGCTTAGACAGGGGGCCCTACAATGAGCAGTTCTTC
CASSLDRGPYNEQFF
>TRBJ2-1|NA|TRBV7-6|NA
TGTGCCAGCACTAAATTCGACGGGAACAATGAGCAGTTCTTC
CASTKFDGNNEQFF
>TRBJ1-1|NA|TRBV6-1|NA
TGTGCCGGTATACAGGGAGATGAAGCTTTCTTT
CAGIQGDEAFF
>TRBJ2-1|once|TRBV27|NA
TGTGCCAGCAGTTTGGTCAGGGGCCACGGGAATGAGCAGTTCTTC
CASSLVRGHGNEQFF
>TRBJ1-3|many|TRBV4-3|TRBD1
TGCGCCAGCAGCCAAAACCGGGACAGCTCTGGAAACACCATATATTTT
CASSQNRDSSGNTIYF
>TRBJ1-3|NA|TRBV7-2|NA
TGTGCCAGCAGCTCTTCCCAGGGAGGCGGAAACACCATATATTTT
CASSSSQGGGNTIYF
>TRBJ1-5|NA|TRBV27|NA
TGTGCCAGCAGTTCCTCCCCCAATCAGCCCCAGCATTTT
CASSSSPNQPQHF
>TRBJ2-7|NA|TRBV5-8|NA
TGTGCCAGCGATTTCGCCCGACGAGGCGAGCAGTACTTC
CASDFARRGEQYF
>TRBJ2-5|NA|TRBV6-5|TRBD2
TGTGCCAGCAGTTACTCCGGGACTAGCGGGCAAGAGACCCAGTACTTC
CASSYSGTSGQETQYF
>TRBJ1-4|once|TRBV19|NA
TGTGCCACGCGAAGTCCTCCTATTGAAAAACTGTTTTTT
CATRSPPIEKLFF
>TRBJ1-5|NA|TRBV2|NA
TGTGCCAGCAGTGAGGAGGGGTGGCCCCAGCATTTT
CASSEEGWPQHF
>TRBJ2-7|NA|TRBV7-9|TRBD2
TGTGCCAGCACCGTGGTCGGGGGGAAATTCAACGAGCAGTACTTC
CASTVVGGKFNEQYF
>TRBJ1-2|NA|TRBV6-5|TRBD1
TGTGCCAGCAGTTCTCGGACAGGGGTCTATGGCTACACCTTC
CASSSRTGVYGYTF
>TRBJ1-6|NA|TRBV7-3|NA
TGTGCCAGCAGTCTAGACCAAAATTCACCCCTCCACTTT
CASSLDQNSPLHF
>TRBJ1-1|few|TRBV14|NA
TGTGCCAGCAGCCGACAGTCGAACACTGAAGCTTTCTTT
CASSRQSNTEAFF
>TRBJ2-3|NA|TRBV7-8|NA
TGTGCCAGCAGCTTAGTCGGGGGTTCTGATACGCAGTATTTT
CASSLVGGSDTQYF
>TRBJ2-1|NA|TRBV10-2|TRBD2
TGCGCCAGCAGCGTAACTAGCGGACCACCTAATGAGCAGTTCTTC
CASSVTSGPPNEQFF